The T cell receptor beta chain described here comes from a study of blood T cell repertoires in COVID-19. TCRdb keeps only in-frame clones here, not all; method: immunoSEQ multiplex PCR. The sample records around 340,000 clones, 86% being singletons. Seattle cases were enrolled at active infection and followed longitudinally. V gave up 3 bases and J gave up 8 bases; unmatched junction bases: 10. Germline CDR1 ENHRY, CDR2 SYGVKD. This CDR3 region has 15 residues. The V gene is TRBV10-3, the J gene TRBJ1-2, with TRBD1 matching over 9 bases. The origin of this receptor is a woman aged 60-70 years with COVID-19, enrolled during active disease. The sequenced sample consisted of peripheral blood. CDR3 nucleotide sequence: TGTGCCATCAGTGACTCCACGACAGGGGGAAGGGGCTACACCTTC. This codes for CAISDSTTGGRGYTF.